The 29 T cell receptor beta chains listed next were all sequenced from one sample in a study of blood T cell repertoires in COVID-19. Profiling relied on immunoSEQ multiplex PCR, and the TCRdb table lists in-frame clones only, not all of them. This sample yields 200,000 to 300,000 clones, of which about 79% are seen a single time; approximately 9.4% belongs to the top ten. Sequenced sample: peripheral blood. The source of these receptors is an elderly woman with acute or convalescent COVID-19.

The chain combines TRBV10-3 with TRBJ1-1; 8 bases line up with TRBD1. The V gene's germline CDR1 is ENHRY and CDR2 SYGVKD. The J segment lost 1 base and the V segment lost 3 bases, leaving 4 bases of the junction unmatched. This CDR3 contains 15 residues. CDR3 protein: CAISEGTGWNTEAFF. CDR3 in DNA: TGTGCCATCAGTGAAGGGACAGGTTGGAACACTGAAGCTTTCTTT.

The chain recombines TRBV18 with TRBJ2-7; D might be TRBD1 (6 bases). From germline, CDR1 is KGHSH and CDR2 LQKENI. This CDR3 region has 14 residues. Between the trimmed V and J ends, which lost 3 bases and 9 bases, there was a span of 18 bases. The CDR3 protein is CASSPGESQGAQYF. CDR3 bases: TGTGCCAGCTCACCGGGGGAATCACAGGGTGCGCAGTACTTC.

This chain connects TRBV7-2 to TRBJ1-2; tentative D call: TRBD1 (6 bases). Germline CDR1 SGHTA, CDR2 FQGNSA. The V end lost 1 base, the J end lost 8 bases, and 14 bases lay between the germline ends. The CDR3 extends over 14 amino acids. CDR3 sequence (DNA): TGTGCCAGCAGCTTAGAGGGGGTGGGGCGAGGCTACACCTTC. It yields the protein CASSLEGVGRGYTF.

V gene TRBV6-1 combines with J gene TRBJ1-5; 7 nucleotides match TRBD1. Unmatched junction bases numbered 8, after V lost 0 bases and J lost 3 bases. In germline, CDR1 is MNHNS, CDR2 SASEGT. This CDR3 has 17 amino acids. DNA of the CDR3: TGTGCCAGCAGTGAAGCGCAGAGGGGGCTGAACAATCAGCCCCAGCATTTT. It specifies CASSEAQRGLNNQPQHF.

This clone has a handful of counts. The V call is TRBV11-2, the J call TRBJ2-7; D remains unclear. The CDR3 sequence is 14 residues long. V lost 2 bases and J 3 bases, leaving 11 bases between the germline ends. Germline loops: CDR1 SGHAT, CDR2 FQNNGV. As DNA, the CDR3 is TGTGCCAGCAGCTTAACCCCAGGTAACTACGAGCAGTACTTC. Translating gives CASSLTPGNYEQYF. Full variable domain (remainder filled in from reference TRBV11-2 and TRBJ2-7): EAGVAQSPRYKIIEKRQSVAFWCNPISGHATLYWYQQILGQGPKLLIQFQNNGVVDDSQLPKDRFSAERLKGVDSTLKIQPAKLEDSAVYLCASSLTPGNYEQYFGPGTRLTVT.

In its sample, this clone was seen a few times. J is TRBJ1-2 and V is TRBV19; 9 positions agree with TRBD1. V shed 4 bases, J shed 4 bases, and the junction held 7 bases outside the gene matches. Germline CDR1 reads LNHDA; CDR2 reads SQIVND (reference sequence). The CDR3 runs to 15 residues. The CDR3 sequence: CASSSDRGFGYGYTF. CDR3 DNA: TGTGCCAGTAGTAGTGACAGGGGGTTCGGCTATGGCTACACCTTC.

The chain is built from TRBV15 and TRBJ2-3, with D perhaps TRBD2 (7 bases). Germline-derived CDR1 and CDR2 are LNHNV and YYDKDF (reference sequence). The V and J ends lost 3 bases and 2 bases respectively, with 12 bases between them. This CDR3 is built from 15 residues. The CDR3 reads CATSRGGGFTDTQYF. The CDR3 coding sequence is TGTGCCACCAGCAGGGGCGGGGGCTTCACAGATACGCAGTATTTT.

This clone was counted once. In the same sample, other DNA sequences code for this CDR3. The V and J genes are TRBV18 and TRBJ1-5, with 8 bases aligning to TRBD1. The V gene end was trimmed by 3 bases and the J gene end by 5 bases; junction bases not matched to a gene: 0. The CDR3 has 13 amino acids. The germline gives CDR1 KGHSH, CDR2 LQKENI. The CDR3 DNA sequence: TGTGCCAGCTCACCGGGACAGGATCAGCCCCAGCATTTT. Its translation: CASSPGQDQPQHF.

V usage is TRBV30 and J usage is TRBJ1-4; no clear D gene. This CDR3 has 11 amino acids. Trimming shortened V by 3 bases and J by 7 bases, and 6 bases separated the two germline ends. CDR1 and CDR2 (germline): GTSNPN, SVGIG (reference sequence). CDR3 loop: CAWRRGEKLFF. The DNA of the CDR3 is TGTGCCTGGAGGCGTGGTGAAAAACTGTTTTTT.

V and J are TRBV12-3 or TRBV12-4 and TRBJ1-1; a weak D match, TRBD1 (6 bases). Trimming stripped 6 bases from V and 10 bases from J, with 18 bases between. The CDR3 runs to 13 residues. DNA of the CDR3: TGTGCCAGCAGGATCACCACAGGGTCGGGAGCTTTCTTT. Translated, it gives CASRITTGSGAFF.

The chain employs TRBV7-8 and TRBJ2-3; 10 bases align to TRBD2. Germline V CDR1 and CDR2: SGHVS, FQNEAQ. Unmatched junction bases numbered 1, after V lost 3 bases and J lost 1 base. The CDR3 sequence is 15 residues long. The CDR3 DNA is TGTGCCAGCAGCTTCCTAGCGGGGGGCACAGATACGCAGTATTTT. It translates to CASSFLAGGTDTQYF. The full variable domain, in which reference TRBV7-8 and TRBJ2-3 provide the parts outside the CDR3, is GAGVSQSPRYKVAKRGQDVALRCDPISGHVSLFWYQQALGQGPEFLTYFQNEAQLDKSGLPSDRFFAERPEGSVSTLKIQRTQQEDSAVYLCASSFLAGGTDTQYFGPGTRLTVL.

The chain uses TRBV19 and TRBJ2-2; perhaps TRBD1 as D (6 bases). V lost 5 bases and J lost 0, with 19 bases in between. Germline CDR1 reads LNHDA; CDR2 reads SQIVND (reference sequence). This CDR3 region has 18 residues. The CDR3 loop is CASSPYPQDRPNTGELFF. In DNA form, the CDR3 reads TGTGCCAGTAGTCCCTACCCCCAGGACAGACCGAACACCGGGGAGCTGTTTTTT.

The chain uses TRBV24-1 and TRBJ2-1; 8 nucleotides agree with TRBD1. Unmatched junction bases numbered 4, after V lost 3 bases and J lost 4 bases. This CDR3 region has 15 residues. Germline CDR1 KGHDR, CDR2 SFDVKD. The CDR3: CATSDRDRGYNEQFF. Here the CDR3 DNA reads TGTGCCACCAGTGATCGCGACAGGGGATACAATGAGCAGTTCTTC.

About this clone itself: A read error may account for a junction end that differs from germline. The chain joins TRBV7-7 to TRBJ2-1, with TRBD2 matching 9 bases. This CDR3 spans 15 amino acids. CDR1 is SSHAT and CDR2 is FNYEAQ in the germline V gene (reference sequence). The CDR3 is CASSPSGTSYNEQFF. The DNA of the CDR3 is TGTGCTAGCAGCCCTAGCGGGACTTCCTACAATGAGCAGTTCTTC.

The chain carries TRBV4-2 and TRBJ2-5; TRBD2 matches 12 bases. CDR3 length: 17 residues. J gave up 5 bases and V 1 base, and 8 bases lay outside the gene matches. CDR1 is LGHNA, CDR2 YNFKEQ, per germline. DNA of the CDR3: TGTGCCAGCAGCCAAGGACTCCTGCTAGCGGGAGGGGAGACCCAGTACTTC. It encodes CASSQGLLLAGGETQYF.

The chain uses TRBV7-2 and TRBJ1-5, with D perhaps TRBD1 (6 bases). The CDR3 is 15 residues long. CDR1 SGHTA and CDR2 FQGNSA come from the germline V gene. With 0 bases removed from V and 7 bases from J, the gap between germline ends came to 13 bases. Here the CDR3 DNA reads TGTGCCAGCAGCTTAGCTCCAGGGGTAAAGCAGCCCCAGCATTTT. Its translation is CASSLAPGVKQPQHF.

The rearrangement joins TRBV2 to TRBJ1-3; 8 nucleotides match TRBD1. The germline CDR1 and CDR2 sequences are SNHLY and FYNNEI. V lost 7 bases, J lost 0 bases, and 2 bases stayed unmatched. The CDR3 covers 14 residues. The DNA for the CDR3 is TGTGCCAGCAATCAGGGGGCCTCTGGAAACACCATATATTTT. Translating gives CASNQGASGNTIYF.

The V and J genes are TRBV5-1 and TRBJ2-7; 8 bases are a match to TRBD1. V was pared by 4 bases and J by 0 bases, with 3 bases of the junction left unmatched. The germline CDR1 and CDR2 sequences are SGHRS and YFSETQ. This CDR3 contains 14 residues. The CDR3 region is CASSPDRVSYEQYF. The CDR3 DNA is TGCGCCAGCAGCCCGGACAGGGTCTCCTACGAGCAGTACTTC.

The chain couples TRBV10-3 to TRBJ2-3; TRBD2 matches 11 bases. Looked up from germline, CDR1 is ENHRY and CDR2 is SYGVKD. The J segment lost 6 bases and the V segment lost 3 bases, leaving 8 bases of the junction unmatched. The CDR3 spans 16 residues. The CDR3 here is CAISDPGLADDDTQYF. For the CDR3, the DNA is TGTGCCATCAGTGATCCGGGACTAGCGGATGACGATACGCAGTATTTT.

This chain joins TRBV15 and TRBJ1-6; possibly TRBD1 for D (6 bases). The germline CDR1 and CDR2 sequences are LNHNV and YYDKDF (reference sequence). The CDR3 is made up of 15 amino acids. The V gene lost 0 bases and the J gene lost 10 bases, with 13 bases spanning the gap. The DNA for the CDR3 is TGTGCCACCAGCAGAGATAGGGGGTTGGGATCACCCCTCCACTTT. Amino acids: CATSRDRGLGSPLHF.

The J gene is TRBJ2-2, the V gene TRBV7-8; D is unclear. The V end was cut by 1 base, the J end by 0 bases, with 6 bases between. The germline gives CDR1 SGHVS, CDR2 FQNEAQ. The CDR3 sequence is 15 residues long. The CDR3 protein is CASSLVMSNTGELFF. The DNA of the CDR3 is TGTGCCAGCAGCTTAGTTATGTCGAACACCGGGGAGCTGTTTTTT.

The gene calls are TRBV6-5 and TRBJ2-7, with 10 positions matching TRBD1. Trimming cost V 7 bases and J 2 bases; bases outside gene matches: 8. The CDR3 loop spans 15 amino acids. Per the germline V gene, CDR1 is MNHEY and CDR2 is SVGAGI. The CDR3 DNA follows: TGTGCCAGCAAGAATCCCGGGACAGGGGCCTACGAGCAGTACTTC. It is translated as CASKNPGTGAYEQYF.

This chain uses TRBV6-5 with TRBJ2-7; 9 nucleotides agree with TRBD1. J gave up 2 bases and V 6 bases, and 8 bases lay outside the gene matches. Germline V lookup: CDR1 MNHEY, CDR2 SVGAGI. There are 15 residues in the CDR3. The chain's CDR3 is CASRRTGVLPYEQYF. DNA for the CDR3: TGTGCCAGCAGGCGGACAGGGGTTTTGCCCTACGAGCAGTACTTC.

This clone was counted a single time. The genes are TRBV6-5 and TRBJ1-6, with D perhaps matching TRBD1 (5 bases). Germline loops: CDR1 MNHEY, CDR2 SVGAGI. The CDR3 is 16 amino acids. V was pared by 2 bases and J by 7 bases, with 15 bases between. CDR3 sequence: CASSYSRTSRNSPLHF. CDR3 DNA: TGTGCCAGCAGTTACAGTCGGACATCCAGAAATTCACCCCTCCACTTT.

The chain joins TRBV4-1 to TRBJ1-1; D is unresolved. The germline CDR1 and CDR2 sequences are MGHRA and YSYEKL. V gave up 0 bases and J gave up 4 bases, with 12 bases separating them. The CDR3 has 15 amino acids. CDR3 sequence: CASSQDFVAGTEAFF. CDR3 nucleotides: TGCGCCAGCAGCCAAGACTTTGTCGCGGGCACTGAAGCTTTCTTT.

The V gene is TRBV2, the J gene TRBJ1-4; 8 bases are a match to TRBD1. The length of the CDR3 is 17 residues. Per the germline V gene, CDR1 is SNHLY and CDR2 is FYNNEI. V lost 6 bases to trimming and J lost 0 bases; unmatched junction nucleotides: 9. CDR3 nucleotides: TGTGCCAGCAGCCGCGACAGGGGAGGCTCAACTAATGAAAAACTGTTTTTT. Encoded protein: CASSRDRGGSTNEKLFF.

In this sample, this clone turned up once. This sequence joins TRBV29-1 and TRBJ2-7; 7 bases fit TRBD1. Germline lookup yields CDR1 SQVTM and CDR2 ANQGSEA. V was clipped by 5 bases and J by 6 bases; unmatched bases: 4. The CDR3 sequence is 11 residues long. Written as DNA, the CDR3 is TGCAGCGTTATGACAGGGCTCGAGCAGTACTTC. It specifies CSVMTGLEQYF.

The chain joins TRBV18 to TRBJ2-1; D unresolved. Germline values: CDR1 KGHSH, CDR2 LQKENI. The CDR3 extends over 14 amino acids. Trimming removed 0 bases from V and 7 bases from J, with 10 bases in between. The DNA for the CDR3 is TGTGCCAGCTCACCACCGAGTGTTCGGAATGAGCAGTTCTTC. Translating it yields CASSPPSVRNEQFF.

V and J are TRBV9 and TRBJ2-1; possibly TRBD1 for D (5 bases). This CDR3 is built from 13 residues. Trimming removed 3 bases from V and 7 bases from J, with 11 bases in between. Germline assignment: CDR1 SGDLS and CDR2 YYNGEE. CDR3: CASSADRRNEQFF. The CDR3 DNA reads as TGTGCCAGCAGCGCCGACAGAAGGAATGAGCAGTTCTTC.